A single T cell receptor (beta chain) is shown here with its context. This entry is derived from a study of PD-1 blockade in classical Hodgkin lymphoma. The patients all showed relapse after autologous stem cell transplantation, while their brentuximab vedotin exposure varied. With 0 bases removed from V and 5 bases from J, the gap between germline ends came to 11 bases. The CDR3 length is 15 residues. CDR1 is LNHNV, CDR2 YYDKDF, per germline (reference sequence). This table comes from immunoSEQ multiplex PCR, and its TCRdb copy is limited to in-frame clones, with some not included. The sample records about 40,000 clones, approximately 69% being singletons.

This chain joins TRBV15 and TRBJ1-5; D not certain. This TCR was recovered from a human donor with classical Hodgkin lymphoma. Source: peripheral blood mononuclear cells (PBMCs), taken before the second cycle of nivolumab. The CDR3 spells CATSRDLSLYQPQHF. The DNA for the CDR3 is TGTGCCACCAGCAGAGATCTATCTTTGTATCAGCCCCAGCATTTT.